One and the same sample provided the 26 T cell receptor beta chains below, sequenced in a study of Ad26.COV2.S vaccination and SARS-CoV-2 variants. The table came from immunoSEQ multiplex PCR; TCRdb's copy has only in-frame clones and leaves some out. Of approximately 480,000 clones in the sample, around nine tenths were seen once. This sample's treatment: some 20 received Ad26.COV2.S at low or high dose, single or two shots; a few received placebo; per-sample allocation not given. It was on day 63 after the first vaccine or placebo injection that samples were taken. Sequenced here: peripheral blood, sampled in a trial of Ad26.COV2.S vaccine versus placebo. The source of these receptors is a person between 18 and 65 years old who received the Ad26.COV2.S COVID-19 vaccine or a placebo.

J is TRBJ2-1 and V is TRBV27, with D possibly being TRBD1 (5 bases). The CDR3 spans 15 residues. Germline V gives CDR1 MNHEY, CDR2 SMNVEV (reference sequence). Trimming removed 2 bases at V and 2 bases at J, with 10 bases between. Here the CDR3 reads CASSLGRVAYNEQFF. CDR3 DNA sequence: TGTGCCAGCAGTTTAGGCAGGGTGGCCTACAATGAGCAGTTCTTC.

The chain employs TRBV25-1 and TRBJ2-1; no firm D call. The CDR3 has 16 residues. V lost 8 bases and J lost 4, with 21 bases in between. The germline V gene has CDR1 MGHDK and CDR2 SYGVNS. The CDR3 spells CASSASDAGVYNEQFF. The CDR3 DNA reads as TGTGCCAGCTCCGCGAGTGACGCTGGGGTATACAATGAGCAGTTCTTC. Supplemented by reference TRBV25-1 and TRBJ2-1, the full variable domain reads EADIYQTPRYLVIGTGKKITLECSQTMGHDKMYWYQQDPGMELHLIHYSYGVNSTEKGDLSSESTVSRIRTEHFPLTLESARPSHTSQYLCASSASDAGVYNEQFFGPGTRLTVL.

The V and J genes are TRBV7-8 and TRBJ1-2; no definite D call. The V end lost 0 bases, the J end lost 2 bases, and 4 bases lay between the germline ends. This CDR3 contains 13 residues. Germline V gives CDR1 SGHVS, CDR2 FQNEAQ. The CDR3 loop is CASSLAVNYGYTF. The CDR3 DNA reads TGTGCCAGCAGCTTAGCGGTAAACTATGGCTACACCTTC.

The V call is TRBV7-2, the J call TRBJ2-2; 11 nucleotides line up with TRBD1. The CDR3 length is 16 residues. From germline, CDR1 is SGHTA and CDR2 FQGNSA. V lost 2 bases, J lost 4 bases, and 3 bases stayed unmatched. CDR3 in amino acids: CASSLFGTGGTGELFF. DNA for the CDR3: TGTGCCAGCAGCTTATTTGGGACAGGGGGCACCGGGGAGCTGTTTTTT.

The chain joins TRBV28 to TRBJ2-1, with D perhaps matching TRBD1 (6 bases). The CDR3 contains 16 residues. V shed 4 bases and J shed 0 bases, with 13 bases lying between them. Germline CDR1 reads MDHEN; CDR2 reads SYDVKM. The CDR3 DNA follows: TGTGCCAGCAGTTCCTGGGGGCGGAGCTCCTACAATGAGCAGTTCTTC. It codes for CASSSWGRSSYNEQFF. Combining the CDR3 with reference TRBV28 and TRBJ2-1 gives the whole variable domain DVKVTQSSRYLVKRTGEKVFLECVQDMDHENMFWYRQDPGLGLRLIYFSYDVKMKEKGDIPEGYSVSREKKERFSLILESASTNQTSMYLCASSSWGRSSYNEQFFGPGTRLTVL.

The CDR3 DNA follows: TGTGCCAGCCGAAGGGACAGCCAAGACTTCTCTGGAAACACCATATATTTT. Translating it yields CASRRDSQDFSGNTIYF. This chain links TRBV5-5 with TRBJ1-3; 7 bases are shared with TRBD1. Germline V lookup: CDR1 SGHKS, CDR2 YYEKEE (reference sequence). The CDR3 has 17 amino acids. The V and J ends lost 7 bases and 0 bases, in that order; junction bases with no gene match: 13.

The rearrangement joins TRBV27 to TRBJ2-1, with 9 positions matching TRBD1. This CDR3 region has 20 residues. Germline CDR1 and CDR2: MNHEY and SMNVEV (reference sequence). V trimming: 2 bases; J trimming: 5 bases; junction bases outside the gene matches: 19. The CDR3 DNA sequence: TGTGCCAGCAGTTTACGGGGCAGGACAGGGGCTACTTTGGGGAACAATGAGCAGTTCTTC. Translation: CASSLRGRTGATLGNNEQFF.

The genes are TRBV11-2 and TRBJ1-1; a weak D match, TRBD1 (6 bases). The CDR3 runs to 14 residues. Trimming took off 4 bases at V and 3 bases at J, with 12 bases between the two ends. In germline, CDR1 is SGHAT, CDR2 FQNNGV. The CDR3 reads CASSSLQGYTEAFF. The CDR3 DNA reads as TGTGCCAGCAGCTCCTTACAGGGCTACACTGAAGCTTTCTTT. The full variable domain, completed using reference TRBV11-2 and TRBJ1-1, is EAGVAQSPRYKIIEKRQSVAFWCNPISGHATLYWYQQILGQGPKLLIQFQNNGVVDDSQLPKDRFSAERLKGVDSTLKIQPAKLEDSAVYLCASSSLQGYTEAFFGQGTRLTVV.

The chain joins TRBV7-9 to TRBJ1-2; the D gene is possibly TRBD1 (5 bases). Trimming removed 5 bases at V and 2 bases at J, with 15 bases between. This CDR3 region has 15 residues. The germline V gene has CDR1 SEHNR and CDR2 FQNEAQ (reference sequence). The CDR3 nucleotides are TGTGCCAGCAGCCCGGTGACAGAGCCCAACTATGGCTACACCTTC. Its translation is CASSPVTEPNYGYTF.

J is TRBJ1-1 and V is TRBV7-9; 7 bases fit TRBD1. The CDR3 contains 13 residues. Germline trimming cut 2 bases from V and 14 bases from J; bases unmatched to any gene: 11. Germline V gene lookup returns CDR1 SEHNR and CDR2 FQNEAQ (reference sequence). CDR3 amino acids: CASSLLRDRGFFF. CDR3 bases: TGTGCCAGCAGCTTACTCCGGGACAGAGGGTTCTTCTTT.

V gene TRBV19 combines with J gene TRBJ1-1; TRBD1 might be the D (5 bases). CDR1 is LNHDA, CDR2 SQIVND, per germline (reference sequence). V gave up 1 base and J gave up 4 bases, with 13 bases separating them. CDR3 length: 15 residues. The CDR3 bases are TGTGCCAGTAGTATAGTGGGACGCGCGGTCACTGAAGCTTTCTTT. This encodes CASSIVGRAVTEAFF.

The gene calls are TRBV2 and TRBJ1-2; 9 positions agree with TRBD1. CDR3 length: 13 amino acids. From germline, CDR1 is SNHLY and CDR2 FYNNEI. After removal of 9 bases from V and 1 base from J, the junction contained 3 bases not matched to a gene. CDR3 amino acids: CARTGGINYGYTF. The CDR3 DNA follows: TGTGCCAGGACAGGGGGAATTAACTATGGCTACACCTTC.

The chain links TRBV24-1 to TRBJ2-2; a possible D gene is TRBD1 (6 bases). This CDR3 comprises 16 residues. The germline V gene has CDR1 KGHDR and CDR2 SFDVKD. V gave up 4 bases and J gave up 6 bases, with 17 bases separating them. CDR3 amino acids: CATSDLRVPGAGELFF. CDR3 DNA sequence: TGTGCCACCAGTGACCTCCGAGTACCAGGGGCCGGGGAGCTGTTTTTT.

J is TRBJ2-7 and V is TRBV16, with 12 bases lining up with TRBD1. The J segment lost 8 bases and the V segment lost 4 bases, leaving 6 bases of the junction unmatched. The CDR3 runs to 14 residues. CDR1 and CDR2 from the germline V gene are KGHSY and FQNENV. The chain's CDR3 is CASSPGQGARKQYF. The CDR3 bases are TGTGCCAGCAGCCCGGGACAGGGGGCGCGCAAGCAGTACTTC.

The chain is built from TRBV4-3 and TRBJ1-4; D not resolved. Trimming stripped 2 bases from V and 0 bases from J, with 13 bases between. Germline loops: CDR1 LGHNA, CDR2 YSLEER. The CDR3 spans 17 residues. CDR3 sequence: CASSQKSQASTNEKLFF. As DNA, the CDR3 is TGCGCCAGCAGCCAAAAGTCCCAAGCCTCAACTAATGAAAAACTGTTTTTT.

This clone was recorded a few times. This chain connects TRBV28 to TRBJ1-2; D gene ambiguous. Germline V lookup: CDR1 MDHEN, CDR2 SYDVKM. Trimming stripped 9 bases from V and 0 bases from J, with 8 bases between. The length of the CDR3 is 12 residues. The CDR3 coding sequence is TGTGCCAGTATGGGTCCTAACTATGGCTACACCTTC. It codes for CASMGPNYGYTF.

V is TRBV6-5 and J is TRBJ2-1, with TRBD2 identical over 10 bases. J gave up 4 bases and V 4 bases, and 4 bases lay outside the gene matches. Looked up from germline, CDR1 is MNHEY and CDR2 is SVGAGI. The CDR3 covers 15 residues. CDR3 loop: CASSLVLAGYNEQFF. CDR3 nucleotides: TGTGCCAGCAGTTTGGTACTAGCGGGATACAATGAGCAGTTCTTC.

The V gene is TRBV19, the J gene TRBJ1-2; TRBD1 matches at 9 bases. The CDR3 has 15 residues. Germline values: CDR1 LNHDA, CDR2 SQIVND (reference sequence). V dropped 10 bases and J dropped 6; count of bases not matched to a gene: 15. CDR3 DNA sequence: TGTGCCACTTTGGAGTTGGGGACAGGGACGAATGGCTACACCTTC. It translates to CATLELGTGTNGYTF.

The genes are TRBV12-3 or TRBV12-4 and TRBJ2-2, with a tentative D call TRBD2 (6 bases). The ends were cut back, 6 bases at V and 1 base at J, with 6 bases in the middle. CDR3 length equals 13 residues. CDR3 residues: CASRGGNTGELFF. For the CDR3, the DNA is TGTGCCAGCAGGGGAGGGAACACCGGGGAGCTGTTTTTT.

The chain recombines TRBV7-3 with TRBJ1-2; D is ambiguous. The germline V gene has CDR1 SGHTA and CDR2 FQGTGA. CDR3 length: 14 amino acids. Trimming cost V 1 base and J 2 bases, with 8 bases left between them. CDR3 sequence (DNA): TGTGCCAGCAGCTTAATCTACGGGAACTATGGCTACACCTTC. Amino acid sequence: CASSLIYGNYGYTF. The full variable domain, with the rest looked up from reference TRBV7-3 and TRBJ1-2, is GAGVSQTPSNKVTEKGKYVELRCDPISGHTALYWYRQSLGQGPEFLIYFQGTGAADDSGLPNDRFFAVRPEGSVSTLKIQRTERGDSAVYLCASSLIYGNYGYTFGSGTRLTVV.

The chain uses TRBV7-8 and TRBJ2-3, with D possibly matching TRBD2 (6 bases). The CDR3 length is 14 residues. Germline V gene lookup returns CDR1 SGHVS and CDR2 FQNEAQ. Trimming pared 4 bases from V and 3 bases from J, leaving 11 bases between. The CDR3 DNA is TGTGCCAGCAGCTCCGGACTAATTACAGATACGCAGTATTTT. Residues: CASSSGLITDTQYF.

This chain connects TRBV5-4 to TRBJ2-1; 9 bases match TRBD1. Germline trimming cut 5 bases from V and 8 bases from J; bases unmatched to any gene: 5. This CDR3 region has 13 residues. Germline loops: CDR1 SGHNT, CDR2 YYREEE (reference sequence). CDR3 bases: TGTGCCAGCAGTAGGGACAGGGCGGATGAGCAGTTCTTC. Translated, it gives CASSRDRADEQFF.

The V and J genes are TRBV11-3 and TRBJ1-1; no clear D. Germline values: CDR1 SGHNT, CDR2 YENEEA. The CDR3 runs to 13 residues. Trimming cost V 3 bases and J 3 bases, with 8 bases left between them. The CDR3 protein is CASSFHFDTEAFF. The CDR3 DNA is TGTGCCAGCAGCTTTCATTTTGACACTGAAGCTTTCTTT. Based on the CDR3 plus reference TRBV11-3 and TRBJ1-1, the full variable domain is EAGVVQSPRYKIIEKKQPVAFWCNPISGHNTLYWYLQNLGQGPELLIRYENEEAVDDSQLPKDRFSAERLKGVDSTLKIQPAELGDSAVYLCASSFHFDTEAFFGQGTRLTVV.

The chain has TRBV5-1 and TRBJ2-5; a weak D match, TRBD2 (6 bases). Trimming pared 4 bases from V and 5 bases from J, leaving 15 bases between. Per the germline V gene, CDR1 is SGHRS and CDR2 is YFSETQ. CDR3 size: 14 residues. The CDR3 DNA is TGCGCCAGCAGCGGCGATTTACGGGGGGAGACCCAGTACTTC. It translates to CASSGDLRGETQYF.

The V and J genes are TRBV12-3 or TRBV12-4 and TRBJ2-7; D is uncertain. The length of the CDR3 is 13 residues. V lost 5 bases and J 8 bases, leaving 16 bases between the germline ends. CDR3 sequence reads: CASSMAPDYKQYF. The CDR3 DNA follows: TGTGCCAGCAGTATGGCCCCCGATTACAAGCAGTACTTC.

This chain connects TRBV30 to TRBJ1-2, with a possible D match to TRBD1 (5 bases). Germline loops: CDR1 GTSNPN, CDR2 SVGIG (reference sequence). There are 12 residues in the CDR3. CDR3 bases: TGTGCAACAGACCGGGGGGTCTATGGCTACACCTTC. Translation gives CATDRGVYGYTF.